The T cell receptor beta chain described here comes from a study of shared clonotypes between healthy human individuals. Study at large: Used for every donor were three CD4 naive, three CD4 memory, two CD8 naive and one CD8 memory plate.

Germline V CDR1 and CDR2: GTSNPN, SVGIG (reference sequence). This CDR3 comprises 13 residues. Deletions cut 5 bases from V and 6 bases from J, with 16 bases between. The run depth of the assay was deep. Each PCR replicate from the sorted subsets contained 150 to 250 ng DNA, which is about 31,000 T cell genomes. This table comes from immunoSEQ multiplex PCR, and its TCRdb copy is limited to in-frame clones, with some not included. This table has approximately 980,000 clones, 70% to 85% appearing once. This clone has only one observation. CD4+ cells were split into CD45RA+ naive and CD45RA-negative memory subsets.

The chain employs TRBV30 and TRBJ1-2; D is undetermined. This sequence originates from a man younger than 30 in good health. The sample taken for sequencing was memory CD4+ T cells sorted from blood. Subset indicated: CD45RA-negative fraction. Here the CDR3 DNA reads TGTGCCTGGGACCACCGGGCCGGAGATGGCTACACCTTC. As protein: CAWDHRAGDGYTF.